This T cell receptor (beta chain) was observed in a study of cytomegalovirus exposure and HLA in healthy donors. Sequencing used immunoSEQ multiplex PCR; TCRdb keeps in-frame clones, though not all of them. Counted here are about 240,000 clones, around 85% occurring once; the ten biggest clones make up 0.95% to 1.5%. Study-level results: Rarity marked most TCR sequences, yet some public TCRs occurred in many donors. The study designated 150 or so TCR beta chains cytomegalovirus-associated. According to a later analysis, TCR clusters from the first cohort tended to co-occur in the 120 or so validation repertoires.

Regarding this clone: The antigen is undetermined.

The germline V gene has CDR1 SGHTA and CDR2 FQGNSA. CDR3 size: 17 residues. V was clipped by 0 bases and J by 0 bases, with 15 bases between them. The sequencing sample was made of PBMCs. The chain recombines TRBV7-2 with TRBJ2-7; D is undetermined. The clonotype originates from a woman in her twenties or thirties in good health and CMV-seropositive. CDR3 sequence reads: CASSLAYRVSFSYEQYF. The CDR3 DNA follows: TGTGCCAGCAGCTTAGCGTATCGGGTATCGTTCTCCTACGAGCAGTACTTC.